This TCR beta chain was documented in a study of T cells in Graves' hyperthyroidism and ophthalmopathy. At the level of the study: At initial diagnosis, before any treatment had begun, peripheral blood was obtained.

The V gene lost 0 bases and the J gene lost 4 bases, with 13 bases spanning the gap. The CDR3 covers 15 residues. The germline gives CDR1 DFQATT, CDR2 SNEGSKA (reference sequence). Amplification of TCR beta CDR3 regions was performed using RNA transcripts as template. A set of HTBI primers served as the primers for a first-round RT-PCR of the TCR CDR3. TCRdb ran MiXCR on the multiplex PCR reads and lists one entry per CDR3 protein. The sample comprises roughly 280,000 distinct CDR3 sequences, approximately 21% of which are singletons, and about 60% rests with the top ten. Concerning this clonotype itself: Its antigen is not known.

Together with thyroid ultrasound, orbital computed tomography, serum thyroxine and TRAb, clinical symptoms were used for diagnoses. Whole-study findings and limits: Progression to ophthalmopathy was predicted a median of about six months early. Most clonotypes expanded in thyroid above 0.001 were likewise present in blood.

The chain recombines TRBV20-1 with TRBJ1-5; maybe TRBD1 (5 bases). This receptor was taken from a man aged 25 to 40 with Graves' ophthalmopathy. Sequencing was carried out using blood. The CDR3 protein is CSARDPGPGNQPQHF. The CDR3 region has the DNA TGCAGTGCTAGAGACCCGGGACCGGGGAATCAGCCCCAGCATTTT.